These T cell receptor beta chains were read from a single sample in a study of OX40 agonist ivuxolimab in advanced cancers. Here immunoSEQ multiplex PCR was the method, and the copy in TCRdb shows in-frame clones only, minus some. The sample includes about 35,000 clones, about 80% of them seen just once. Sequences were derived from CD4+ or CD8+ T cells sorted from blood, sampled in a trial of the OX40 agonist ivuxolimab. All receptors derive from an adult with an advanced solid tumor such as melanoma, head and neck, liver or kidney cancer. Each CDR3 is given with its conserved first and last residue. A D gene is named only where the DNA matches it firmly. Clone size appears in some rows only: once, few, many, or a class for an expanded clone.

abundance | d_gene | j_gene | v_gene | CDR3nt | CDR3aa
- | TRBD1 | TRBJ1-1 | TRBV5-4 | TGTGCCAGCAGCTTTAGACAGGGGCCGAATGAAGCTTTCTTT | CASSFRQGPNEAFF
- | - | TRBJ1-2 | TRBV6-5 | TGTGCCAGCAGTTCAGGAACCGGTTCCTCGGCGGGCTACACCTTC | CASSSGTGSSAGYTF
once | TRBD1 | TRBJ2-3 | TRBV19 | TGTGCCAGTAGTATAGTCAACAGGGGGGATACGCAGTATTTT | CASSIVNRGDTQYF
few | TRBD2 | TRBJ2-3 | TRBV6-5 | TGTGCCAGCAGGGGACTAGCGGACACAGATACGCAGTATTTT | CASRGLADTDTQYF
- | TRBD1 | TRBJ2-5 | TRBV4-2 | TGTGCCAGCAGCCAACCGGGACAGGGCGAGACCCAGTACTTC | CASSQPGQGETQYF
- | - | TRBJ1-2 | TRBV6-9 | TGTGCCAGCAGTTACAACAGGGATGGCTACACCTTC | CASSYNRDGYTF
- | TRBD1 | TRBJ1-1 | TRBV7-9 | TGTGCCAGCAGCTTAAGGACAGGGGCGTACACTGAAGCTTTCTTT | CASSLRTGAYTEAFF
- | TRBD1 | TRBJ1-3 | TRBV6-6 | TGTGCCAGCAGTTCCCTTTCGACAGGGACAAACACCATATATTTT | CASSSLSTGTNTIYF
- | TRBD1 | TRBJ2-2 | TRBV7-6 | TGTGCCAGCAGCGCCCTATCGGGACAGGGGCCCGGGGAGCTGTTTTTT | CASSALSGQGPGELFF
- | - | TRBJ2-6 | TRBV4-2 | TGTGCCAGCAGCCAAGAAGCGGATGGGGCCAACGTCCTGACTTTC | CASSQEADGANVLTF
- | - | TRBJ2-3 | TRBV2 | TGTGCCAGCAGTGAAGCGTTCCTCCCTCGAGCAGATACGCAGTATTTT | CASSEAFLPRADTQYF
- | - | TRBJ1-1 | TRBV30 | TGTGCCTGGAGAGTCCCCCTGGATACTGAAGCTTTCTTT | CAWRVPLDTEAFF
- | - | TRBJ2-7 | TRBV7-2 | TGTGCCAGCAGCCTTGAGGGGGGACGTTACAACGAGCAGTACTTC | CASSLEGGRYNEQYF
- | - | TRBJ1-2 | TRBV6-5 | TGTGCCAGCAACCCGACGGGACGGATCTATGGCTACACCTTC | CASNPTGRIYGYTF
- | - | TRBJ2-7 | TRBV10-1 | TGCGCCAGCAGTGAAAGTCTCCCGGGCGAGCAGTACTTC | CASSESLPGEQYF
- | - | TRBJ2-1 | TRBV9 | TGTGCCAGCAGCGCTTGGGGTTCTAATGAGCAGTTCTTC | CASSAWGSNEQFF
medium-sized | - | TRBJ1-1 | TRBV19 | TGTGCCAGTACTCTCATGGACGGATCAAACACTGAAGCTTTCTTT | CASTLMDGSNTEAFF
once | - | TRBJ1-1 | TRBV11-2 | TGTGCCAGCAGCTTAGCGCGGCAGGGGAACACTGAAGCTTTCTTT | CASSLARQGNTEAFF
few | - | TRBJ2-1 | TRBV4-1 | TGCGCCAGCAGCCAAGTCGGGATTGACAATGAGCAGTTCTTC | CASSQVGIDNEQFF
- | - | TRBJ1-2 | TRBV7-9 | TGTGCCAGCAGCTTAACGGGGGCTGACTATGGCTACACCTTC | CASSLTGADYGYTF